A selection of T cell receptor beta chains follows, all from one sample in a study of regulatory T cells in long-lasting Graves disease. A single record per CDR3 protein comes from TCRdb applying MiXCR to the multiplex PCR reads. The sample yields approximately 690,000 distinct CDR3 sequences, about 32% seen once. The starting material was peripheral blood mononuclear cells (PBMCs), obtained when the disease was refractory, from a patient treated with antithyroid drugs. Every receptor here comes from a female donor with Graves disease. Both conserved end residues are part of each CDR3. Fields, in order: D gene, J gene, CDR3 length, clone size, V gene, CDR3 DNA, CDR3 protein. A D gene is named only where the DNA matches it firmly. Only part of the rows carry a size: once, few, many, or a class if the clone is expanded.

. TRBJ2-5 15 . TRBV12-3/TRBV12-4 TGTGCCAGCAGCGTCACCGGGACTCCACAAGAGACCCAGTACTTC CASSVTGTPQETQYF
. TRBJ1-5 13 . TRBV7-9 TGTGCCAGCCGGGCAGGCCCTAATCAGCCCCAGCATTTT CASRAGPNQPQHF
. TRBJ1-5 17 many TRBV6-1 TGTGCCAGCAGGTCCGGACCGGCGGCATATAGCAATCAGCCCCAGCATTTT CASRSGPAAYSNQPQHF
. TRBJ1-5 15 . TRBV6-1 TGTGCCAGCAGCCGCTGGACTGATCAGGATCAGCCCCAGCATTTT CASSRWTDQDQPQHF
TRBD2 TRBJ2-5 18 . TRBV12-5 TGTGCTAGTGGTTTGGCGGCCCGGGGACTAGTGGTCCGGGAGACCCAGTACTTC CASGLAARGLVVRETQYF
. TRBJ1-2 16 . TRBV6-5 TGTGCCAGCAGTTACTCCTACACAGGCCGAAGAGATGGCTACACCTTC CASSYSYTGRRDGYTF
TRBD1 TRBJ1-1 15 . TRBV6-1 TGTGCCAGCAGAAAAGGGGGACAGGGCAGCACTGAAGCTTTCTTT CASRKGGQGSTEAFF
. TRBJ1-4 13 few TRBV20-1 TGCAGTGCTAGAGAGGGGAGAGGAGAAAAACTGTTTTTT CSAREGRGEKLFF
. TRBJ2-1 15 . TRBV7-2 TGTGCCAGCACTGCAACGGGGGGCGGGTACAATGAGCAGTTCTTC CASTATGGGYNEQFF
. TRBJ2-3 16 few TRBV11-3 TGTGCCAGCAGCTTAGGTACGGACACTAGCACAGATACGCAGTATTTT CASSLGTDTSTDTQYF
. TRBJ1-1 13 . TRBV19 TGTGCCAGTCTCCAGGGGACGAACACTGAAGCTTTCTTT CASLQGTNTEAFF
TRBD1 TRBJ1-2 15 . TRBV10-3 TGTGCCATCAGTGGTATTGACAGGGAAGGGGATGGCTACACCTTC CAISGIDREGDGYTF
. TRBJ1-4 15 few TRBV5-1 TGCGCCAGCAGGCTAGGGGACCGCTCTAATGAAAAACTGTTTTTT CASRLGDRSNEKLFF
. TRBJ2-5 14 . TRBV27 TGTGCCAGCAGTCTCTACGGGGGCCGGGAGACCCAGTACTTC CASSLYGGRETQYF
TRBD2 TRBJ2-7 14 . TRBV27 TGTGCCAGCAGTTCAGGGACTAGCGGGAACGAGCAGTACTTC CASSSGTSGNEQYF
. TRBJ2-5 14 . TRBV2 TGTGCCAGCAGTGAAGCCGCCGGGGGAGAGACCCAGTACTTC CASSEAAGGETQYF
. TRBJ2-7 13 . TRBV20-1 TGCAGTGCTAGAAGCTTGTTTTCTTACGAGCAGTACTTC CSARSLFSYEQYF
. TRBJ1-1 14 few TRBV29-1 TGCAGCGTTGAACAGCACGGGGGGAACACTGAAGCTTTCTTT CSVEQHGGNTEAFF
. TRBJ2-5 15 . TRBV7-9 TGTGCCAGCAGCTTAGGCAGGACTCCAGAAGAGACCCAGTACTTC CASSLGRTPEETQYF
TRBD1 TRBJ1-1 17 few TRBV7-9 TGTGCCAGCAATCGACAGGGATTGATGAGGACGAACACTGAAGCTTTCTTT CASNRQGLMRTNTEAFF
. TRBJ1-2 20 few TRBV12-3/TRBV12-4 TGTGCCAGCAGTTTAGGGCCCCTCATGAGGGGCTCCTTACCGAACTATGGCTACACCTTC CASSLGPLMRGSLPNYGYTF
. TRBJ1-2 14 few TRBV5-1 TGCGCCAGCAGCCGAAGAGGACCGATATATGGCTACACCTTC CASSRRGPIYGYTF
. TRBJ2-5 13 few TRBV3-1 TGTGCCAGCAGCCCGCAGTTTGGAGAGACCCAGTACTTC CASSPQFGETQYF
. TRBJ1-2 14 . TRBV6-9 TGTGCCAGCAGTTACCAGGAAGGGGGCTATGGCTACACCTTC CASSYQEGGYGYTF